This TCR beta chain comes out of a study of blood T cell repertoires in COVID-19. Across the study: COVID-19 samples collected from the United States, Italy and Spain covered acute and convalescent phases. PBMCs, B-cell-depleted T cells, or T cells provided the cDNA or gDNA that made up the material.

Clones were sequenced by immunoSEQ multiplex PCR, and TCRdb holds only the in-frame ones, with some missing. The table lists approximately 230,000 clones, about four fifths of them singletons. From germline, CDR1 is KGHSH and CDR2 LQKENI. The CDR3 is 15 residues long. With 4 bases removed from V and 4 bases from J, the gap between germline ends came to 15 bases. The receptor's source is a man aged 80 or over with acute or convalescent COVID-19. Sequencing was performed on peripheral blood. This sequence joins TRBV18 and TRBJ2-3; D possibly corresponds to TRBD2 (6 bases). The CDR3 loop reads CASSQRWEEPDTQYF. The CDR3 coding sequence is TGTGCCAGCTCACAAAGGTGGGAGGAACCAGATACGCAGTATTTT.